This entry concerns a single T cell receptor beta chain. Original processing methods: Using reference gene primer amplification, nucleated cell counts were estimated. TCRdb's table, derived via immunoSEQ multiplex PCR, lists solely in-frame clones and lacks some. V, J and clone size derive from that table, while D and trimming were established from the DNA sequence. Of 90,000 to 150,000 clones in the sample, about four fifths were seen once. The data were taken from a study of blood T cell repertoires in COVID-19. Study information: Collection of acute and convalescent COVID-19 samples took place in the United States, Italy and Spain. Nucleic acid was either cDNA or gDNA, and it came from T cells, B-cell-depleted T cells, or PBMCs.

The CDR3 totals 16 residues. The ends lost 4 bases at V and 4 bases at J; junction bases unmatched: 8. CDR1 LGHDT and CDR2 YNNKEL come from the germline V gene (reference sequence). Sequencing was done on a sample of peripheral blood. The rearrangement joins TRBV3-1 (or the pseudogene TRBV3-2) to TRBJ1-4; 8 bases align to TRBD1. This clonotype originated in a woman of 80 years or more with acute or convalescent COVID-19. The chain's CDR3 is CASSPNTGGFNEKLFF. The DNA for the CDR3 is TGTGCCAGCAGCCCAAATACAGGGGGGTTTAATGAAAAACTGTTTTTT.